Described below is a single T cell receptor beta chain sequence and its context. Antigen specificity is unknown. The germline gives CDR1 WSHSY, CDR2 SAAADI. Deletions cut 0 bases from V and 5 bases from J, with 17 bases between. The CDR3 consists of 17 residues. This table comes from immunoSEQ multiplex PCR, and its TCRdb copy is limited to in-frame clones, with some not included. The sample carries under 1 million clones, roughly 96% recorded once. Only CD45RO-negative cells positively selected for CCR7 counted as naive CD8 cells, so terminally differentiated effector memory CD45RA+ cells were excluded. Donors included only healthy HIV-negative adults lacking recent acute infections or vaccinations. The data stem from a study of shared clonotypes between healthy human individuals. Looking at the study overall: The study used three CD4 naive, three CD4 memory, two CD8 naive and one CD8 memory plate per donor.

Broader study findings: Naive CD4 clonotypes overlapped across a few donors at about 5%. Rarefaction showed sorted-subset sequencing was incomplete despite large depth.

The TCR was taken from a man aged 25-40 years in good health. The chain couples TRBV10-2 to TRBJ2-1; D possibly corresponds to TRBD2 (5 bases). Sequencing was carried out using naive CD8+ T cells sorted from blood. As DNA, the CDR3 is TGCGCCAGCAGTGAGTCGAGAGTTTACGGGGATGACAATGAGCAGTTCTTC. Its protein is CASSESRVYGDDNEQFF.